The clone carrying this T cell receptor (beta chain) came up once. Its target is not known. The table came from immunoSEQ multiplex PCR; TCRdb's copy has only in-frame clones and leaves some out. The sample lists around 11,000 clones, roughly three quarters occurring once. These data belong to a study of OX40 agonist ivuxolimab in advanced cancers. Study background: Eligibility admitted prior anti-PD-1, anti-PD-L1 or anti-CTLA-4 therapy; roughly 39% had some.

Patients were excluded for autoimmune disease history or systemic immunosuppression. Trimming removed 9 bases from V and 0 bases from J; junction bases left unmatched: 2. The CDR3 length is 13 residues. The germline CDR1 and CDR2 sequences are SGDLS and YYNGEE. Study observations and caveats: Individuals who were partial responders at 0.1-3.0 mg/kg had clonal expansion that ranked among the lowest.

The V and J genes are TRBV9 and TRBJ1-2; 10 bases align to TRBD1. The starting material was CD4+ or CD8+ T cells sorted from blood, obtained in a trial of the OX40 agonist ivuxolimab. The sequence was obtained from an adult with an advanced solid tumor such as melanoma, head and neck, liver or kidney cancer. The CDR3 DNA reads as TGTGCCACGACAGGGGGCTCTAACTATGGCTACACCTTC. It translates to CATTGGSNYGYTF.